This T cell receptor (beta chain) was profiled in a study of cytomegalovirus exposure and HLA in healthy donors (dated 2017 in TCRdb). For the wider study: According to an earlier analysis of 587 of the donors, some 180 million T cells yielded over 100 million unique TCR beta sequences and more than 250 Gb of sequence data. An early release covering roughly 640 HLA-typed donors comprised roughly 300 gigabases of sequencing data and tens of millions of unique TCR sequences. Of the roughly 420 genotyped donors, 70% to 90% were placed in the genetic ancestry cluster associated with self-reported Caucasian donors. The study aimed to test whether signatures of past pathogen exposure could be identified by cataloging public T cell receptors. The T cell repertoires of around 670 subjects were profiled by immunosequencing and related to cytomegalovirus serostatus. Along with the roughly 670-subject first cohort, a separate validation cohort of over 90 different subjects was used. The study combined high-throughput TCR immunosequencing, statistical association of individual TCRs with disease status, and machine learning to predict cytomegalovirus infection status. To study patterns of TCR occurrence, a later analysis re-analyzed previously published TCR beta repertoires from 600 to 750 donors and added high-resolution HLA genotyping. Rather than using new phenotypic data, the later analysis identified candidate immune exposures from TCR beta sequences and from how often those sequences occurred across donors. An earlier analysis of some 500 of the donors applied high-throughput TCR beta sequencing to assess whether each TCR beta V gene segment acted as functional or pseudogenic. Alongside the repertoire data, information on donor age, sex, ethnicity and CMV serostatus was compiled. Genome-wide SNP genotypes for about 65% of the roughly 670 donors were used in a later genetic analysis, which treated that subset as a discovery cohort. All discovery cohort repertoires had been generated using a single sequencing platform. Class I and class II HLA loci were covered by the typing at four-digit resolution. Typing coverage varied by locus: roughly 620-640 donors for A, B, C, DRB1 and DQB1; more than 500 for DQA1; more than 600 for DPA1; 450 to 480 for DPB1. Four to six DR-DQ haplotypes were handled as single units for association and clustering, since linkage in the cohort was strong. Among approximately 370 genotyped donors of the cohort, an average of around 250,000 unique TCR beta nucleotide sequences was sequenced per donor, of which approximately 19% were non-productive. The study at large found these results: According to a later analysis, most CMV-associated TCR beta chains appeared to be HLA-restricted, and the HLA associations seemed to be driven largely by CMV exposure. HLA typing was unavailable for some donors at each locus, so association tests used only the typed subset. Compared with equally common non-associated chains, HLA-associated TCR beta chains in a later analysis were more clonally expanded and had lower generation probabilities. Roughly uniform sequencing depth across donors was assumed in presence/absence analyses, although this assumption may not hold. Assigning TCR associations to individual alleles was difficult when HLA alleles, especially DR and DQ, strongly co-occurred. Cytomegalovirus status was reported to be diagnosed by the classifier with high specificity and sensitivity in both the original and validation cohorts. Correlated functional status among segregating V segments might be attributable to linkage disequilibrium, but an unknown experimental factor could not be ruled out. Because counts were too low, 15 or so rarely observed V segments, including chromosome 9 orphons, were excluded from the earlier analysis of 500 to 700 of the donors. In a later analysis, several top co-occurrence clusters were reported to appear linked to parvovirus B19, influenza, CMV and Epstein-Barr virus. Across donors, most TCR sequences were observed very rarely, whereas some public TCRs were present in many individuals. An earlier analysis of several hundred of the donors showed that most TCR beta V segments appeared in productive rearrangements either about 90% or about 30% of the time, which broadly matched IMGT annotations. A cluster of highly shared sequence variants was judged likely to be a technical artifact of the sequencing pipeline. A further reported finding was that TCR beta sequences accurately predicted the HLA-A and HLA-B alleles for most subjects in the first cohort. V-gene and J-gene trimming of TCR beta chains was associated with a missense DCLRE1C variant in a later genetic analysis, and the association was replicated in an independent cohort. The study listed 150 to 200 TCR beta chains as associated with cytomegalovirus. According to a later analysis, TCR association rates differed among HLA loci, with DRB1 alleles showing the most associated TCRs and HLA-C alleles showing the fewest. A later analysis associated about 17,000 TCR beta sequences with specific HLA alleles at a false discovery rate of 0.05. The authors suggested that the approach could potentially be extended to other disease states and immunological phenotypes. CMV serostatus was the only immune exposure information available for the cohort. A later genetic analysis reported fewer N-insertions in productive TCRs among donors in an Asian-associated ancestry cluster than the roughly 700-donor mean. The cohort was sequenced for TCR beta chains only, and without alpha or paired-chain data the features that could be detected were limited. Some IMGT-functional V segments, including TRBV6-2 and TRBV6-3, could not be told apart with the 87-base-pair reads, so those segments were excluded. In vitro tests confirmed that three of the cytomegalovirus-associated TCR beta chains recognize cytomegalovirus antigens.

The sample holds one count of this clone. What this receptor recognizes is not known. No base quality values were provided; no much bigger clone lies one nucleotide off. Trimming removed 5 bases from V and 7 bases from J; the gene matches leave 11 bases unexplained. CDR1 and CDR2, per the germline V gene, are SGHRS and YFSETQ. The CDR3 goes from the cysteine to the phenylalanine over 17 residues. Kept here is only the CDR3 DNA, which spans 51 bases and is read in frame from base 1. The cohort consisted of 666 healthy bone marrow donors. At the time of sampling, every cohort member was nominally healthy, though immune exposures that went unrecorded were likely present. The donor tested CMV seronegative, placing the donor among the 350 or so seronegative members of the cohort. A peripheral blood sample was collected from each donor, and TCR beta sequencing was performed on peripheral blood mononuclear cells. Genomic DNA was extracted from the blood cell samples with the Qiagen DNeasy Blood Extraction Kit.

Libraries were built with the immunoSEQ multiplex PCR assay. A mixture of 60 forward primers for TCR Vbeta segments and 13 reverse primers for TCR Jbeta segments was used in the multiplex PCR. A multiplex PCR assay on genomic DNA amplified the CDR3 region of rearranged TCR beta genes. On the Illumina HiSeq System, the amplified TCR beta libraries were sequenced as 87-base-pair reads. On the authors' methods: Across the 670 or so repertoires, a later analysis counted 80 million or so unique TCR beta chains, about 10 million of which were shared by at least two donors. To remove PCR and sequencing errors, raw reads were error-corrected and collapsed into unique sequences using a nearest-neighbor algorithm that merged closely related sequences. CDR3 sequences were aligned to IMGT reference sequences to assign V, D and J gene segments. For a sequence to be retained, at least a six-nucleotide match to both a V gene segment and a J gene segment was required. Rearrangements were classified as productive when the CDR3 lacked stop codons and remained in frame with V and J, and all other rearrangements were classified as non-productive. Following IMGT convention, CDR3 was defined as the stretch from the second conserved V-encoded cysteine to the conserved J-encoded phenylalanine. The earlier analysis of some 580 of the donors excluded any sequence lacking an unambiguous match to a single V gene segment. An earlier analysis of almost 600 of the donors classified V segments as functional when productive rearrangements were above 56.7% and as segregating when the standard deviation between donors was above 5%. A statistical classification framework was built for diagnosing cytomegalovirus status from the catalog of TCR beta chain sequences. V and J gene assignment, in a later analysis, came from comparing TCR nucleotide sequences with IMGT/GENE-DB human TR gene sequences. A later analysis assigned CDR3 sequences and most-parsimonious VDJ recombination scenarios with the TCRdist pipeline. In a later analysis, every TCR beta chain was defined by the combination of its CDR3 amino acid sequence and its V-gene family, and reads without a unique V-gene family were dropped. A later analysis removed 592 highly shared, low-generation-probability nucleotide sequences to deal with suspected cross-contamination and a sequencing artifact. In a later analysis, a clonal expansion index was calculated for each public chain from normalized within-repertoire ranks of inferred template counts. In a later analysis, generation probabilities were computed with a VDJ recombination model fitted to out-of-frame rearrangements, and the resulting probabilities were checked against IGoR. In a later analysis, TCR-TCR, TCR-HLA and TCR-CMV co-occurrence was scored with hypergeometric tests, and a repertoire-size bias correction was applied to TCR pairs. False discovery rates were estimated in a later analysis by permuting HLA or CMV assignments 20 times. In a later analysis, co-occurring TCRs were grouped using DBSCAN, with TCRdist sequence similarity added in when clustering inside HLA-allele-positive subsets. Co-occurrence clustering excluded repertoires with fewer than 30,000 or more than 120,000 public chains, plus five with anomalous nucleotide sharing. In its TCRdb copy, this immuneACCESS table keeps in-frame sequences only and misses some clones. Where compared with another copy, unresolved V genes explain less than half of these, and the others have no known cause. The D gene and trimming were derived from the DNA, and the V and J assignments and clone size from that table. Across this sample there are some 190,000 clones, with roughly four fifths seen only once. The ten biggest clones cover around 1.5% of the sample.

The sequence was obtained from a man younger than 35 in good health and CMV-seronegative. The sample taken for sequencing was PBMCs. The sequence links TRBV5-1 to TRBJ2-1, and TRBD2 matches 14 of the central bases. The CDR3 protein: CASRETSGGELRNEQFF. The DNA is TGCGCCAGCAGAGAGACTAGCGGGGGGGAATTGCGGAATGAGCAGTTCTTC.